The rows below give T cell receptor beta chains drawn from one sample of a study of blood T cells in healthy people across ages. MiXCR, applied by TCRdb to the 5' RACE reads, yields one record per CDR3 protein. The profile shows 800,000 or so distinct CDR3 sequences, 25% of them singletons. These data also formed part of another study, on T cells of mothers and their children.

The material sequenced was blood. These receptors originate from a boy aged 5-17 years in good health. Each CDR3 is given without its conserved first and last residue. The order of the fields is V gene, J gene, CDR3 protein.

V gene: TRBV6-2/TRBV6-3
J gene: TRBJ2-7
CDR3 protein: ASSYSEVHAEQY

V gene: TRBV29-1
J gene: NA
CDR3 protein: SVEGAYEQY

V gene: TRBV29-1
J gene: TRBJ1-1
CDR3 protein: SVEDQEGTEAF

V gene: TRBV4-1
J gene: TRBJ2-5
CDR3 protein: ASSQEPSGNQETQY

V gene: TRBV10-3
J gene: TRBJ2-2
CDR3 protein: AISGRPNTGELF

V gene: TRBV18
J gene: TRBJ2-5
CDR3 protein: ASSPLDIQETQY

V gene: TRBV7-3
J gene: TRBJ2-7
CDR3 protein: ASSRLGGGNYEQY

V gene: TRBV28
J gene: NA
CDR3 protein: ASSGDMKSETQY

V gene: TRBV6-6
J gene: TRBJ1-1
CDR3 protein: ASSYVRGARTEAF

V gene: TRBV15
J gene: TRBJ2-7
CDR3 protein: ATSPSGIYEQY

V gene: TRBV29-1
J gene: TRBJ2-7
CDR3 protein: SVEDHYGGFGEQY

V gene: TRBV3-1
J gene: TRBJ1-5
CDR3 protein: ASSQVWGMNQPQH

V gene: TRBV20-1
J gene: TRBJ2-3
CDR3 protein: SASRASGGYTDTQY

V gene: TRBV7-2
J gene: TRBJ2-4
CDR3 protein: ASSFTGSLTGAKNIQY

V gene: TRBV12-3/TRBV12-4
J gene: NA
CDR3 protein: ATESRYNEQF

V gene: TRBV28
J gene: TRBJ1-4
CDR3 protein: ASRHPGTTGEKLF